Below are 17 T cell receptor beta chains sequenced from a single sample in a study of T-cell memory formation after mild COVID-19. From the 5' RACE reads, TCRdb called clonotypes with MiXCR, one entry per CDR3 protein. The data contain 250,000 to 300,000 distinct CDR3 sequences, about 16% of them singletons. Input material: PBMCs or a T cell subset sorted from them (not recorded which). The receptors originated from a man aged 18-30 years who had mild COVID-19 (a few samples of this study predate the infection). Cell type and time point are not known.

This clonotype was counted only a few times. One end of the junction does not line up with germline, which may come from a read error. The gene calls are TRBV5-8 and TRBJ1-5; D is perhaps TRBD1 (5 bases). This CDR3 is 16 amino acids long. Germline CDR1 and CDR2: SGHTS and YDEGEE. The CDR3 DNA sequence: TGTGCCAGCGGCCGGGGAGGGGCGGAAGCGAATCAGACCCAGCATTTT. Its translation: CASGRGGAEANQTQHF. The full variable domain, in which reference TRBV5-8 and TRBJ1-5 provide the parts outside the CDR3, is EAGVTQSPTHLIKTRGQQATLRCSPISGHTSVYWYQQALGLGLQFLLWYDEGEERNRGNFPPRFSGRQFPNYSSELNVNALELEDSALYLCASGRGGAEANQTQHFGDGTRLSIL.

The sample holds a few counts of this clonotype. The rearrangement links TRBV4-1 to TRBJ2-1; D gene unclear. Germline assignment: CDR1 MGHRA and CDR2 YSYEKL. Trimming left V 4 bases short and J 3 bases short, with 13 bases between. The CDR3 contains 15 residues. The CDR3 region is CASSLGSPRYNEQFF. DNA of the CDR3: TGCGCCAGCAGCCTGGGGTCGCCCCGCTACAATGAGCAGTTCTTC.

This clonotype was detected a few times. The rearrangement links TRBV5-8 to TRBJ2-3; 10 nucleotides agree with TRBD2. The CDR3 extends over 15 amino acids. Germline CDR1 reads SGHTS; CDR2 reads YDEGEE. V lost 4 bases to trimming and J lost 2 bases; unmatched junction nucleotides: 4. The CDR3: CASSQLAGLTDTQYF. The CDR3 region has the DNA TGTGCCAGCAGCCAACTAGCGGGACTCACAGATACGCAGTATTTT.

The V gene is TRBV3-1, the J gene TRBJ1-2; 8 nucleotides match TRBD1. Germline CDR1 is LGHDT and CDR2 is YNNKEL (reference sequence). V dropped 6 bases and J dropped 6; count of bases not matched to a gene: 12. The CDR3 contains 15 residues. The CDR3: CASSQDYGQGDGYTF. The CDR3 coding sequence is TGTGCCAGCAGTCAGGATTACGGACAGGGAGATGGCTACACCTTC. The whole variable domain, filled in from reference TRBV3-1 and TRBJ1-2, reads DTAVSQTPKYLVTQMGNDKSIKCEQNLGHDTMYWYKQDSKKFLKIMFSYNNKELIINETVPNRFSPKSPDKAHLNLHINSLELGDSAVYFCASSQDYGQGDGYTFGSGTRLTVV.

The chain uses TRBV20-1 and TRBJ1-3, with no clear D. V lost 1 base and J 4 bases, leaving 5 bases between the germline ends. CDR1 and CDR2 from the germline V gene are DFQATT and SNEGSKA (reference sequence). The CDR3 is 12 residues long. CDR3 DNA: TGCAGTGCTAGAGCTCCAGGAAACACCATATATTTT. Protein: CSARAPGNTIYF.

This clonotype appeared many times. The chain combines TRBV10-2 with TRBJ1-4; no reliable D call. Per germline, CDR1 WSHSY and CDR2 SAAADI. V lost 4 bases, J lost 8 bases, and 20 bases lay in between. The CDR3 length is 16 residues. The CDR3 DNA follows: TGCGCCAGCAGTGCGGTAGGAGGGCGAGGAGGGGAAAAACTGTTTTTT. This encodes CASSAVGGRGGEKLFF.

This clonotype was detected ten times or more. The chain links TRBV7-2 to TRBJ2-2, with TRBD1 matching over 10 bases. Trimming removed 9 bases from V and 5 bases from J; junction bases left unmatched: 9. Germline V gene lookup returns CDR1 SGHTA and CDR2 FQGNSA. The CDR3 length is 15 residues. The CDR3 nucleotides are TGTGCCAGTACCAAGACAGGGGGCTGGACCGGGGAGCTGTTTTTT. Its translation is CASTKTGGWTGELFF.

The rearrangement links TRBV18 to TRBJ2-3, with D perhaps matching TRBD1 (6 bases). Germline V gene data show CDR1 as KGHSH and CDR2 as LQKENI. The V and J ends lost 8 bases and 2 bases respectively, with 20 bases between them. The CDR3 runs to 16 residues. The CDR3 region has the DNA TGTGCCAGCATGCCGAACGGGACAAGCCTCACAGATACGCAGTATTTT. Translated: CASMPNGTSLTDTQYF.

This clonotype was observed a handful of times. The chain has TRBV20-1 and TRBJ1-2; TRBD1 aligns across 11 bases. The CDR3 extends over 13 amino acids. Germline values: CDR1 DFQATT, CDR2 SNEGSKA (reference sequence). Trimming cost V 5 bases and J 8 bases; bases outside gene matches: 7. CDR3 nucleotide sequence: TGCAGTGCTCCTCCGGGACAGGGGGTCGGCTACACCTTC. It specifies CSAPPGQGVGYTF.

This clonotype turned up a few times. The chain combines TRBV5-6 with TRBJ1-4, with D tentatively TRBD1 (5 bases). Germline values: CDR1 SGHDT, CDR2 YYEEEE. This CDR3 has 14 residues. Trimming shortened V by 0 bases and J by 6 bases, and 9 bases separated the two germline ends. The CDR3 region has the DNA TGTGCCAGCAGCTTGGTACAGGCGGATGAAAAACTGTTTTTT. It is translated as CASSLVQADEKLFF. Full variable domain (missing parts from reference TRBV5-6 and TRBJ1-4): DAGVTQSPTHLIKTRGQQVTLRCSPKSGHDTVSWYQQALGQGPQFIFQYYEEEERQRGNFPDRFSGHQFPNYSSELNVNALLLGDSALYLCASSLVQADEKLFFGSGTQLSVL.

This clonotype has at least ten counts. V usage is TRBV12-3 or TRBV12-4 and J usage is TRBJ2-3; D is ambiguous. The V gene lost 4 bases and the J gene lost 5 bases, with 7 bases spanning the gap. This CDR3 spans 12 amino acids. As DNA, the CDR3 is TGTGCCAGCAGTTCGGTAGGAGATACGCAGTATTTT. Protein: CASSSVGDTQYF.

A few counts support this clonotype. The chain recombines TRBV20-1 with TRBJ2-1; tentatively, D is TRBD2 (6 bases). V was trimmed by 6 bases and J by 9 bases, leaving 12 bases between them. Germline V CDR1 and CDR2: DFQATT, SNEGSKA (reference sequence). The CDR3 has 11 residues. The DNA for the CDR3 is TGCAGTGCGGGGACTTTTAGTGAGCAGTTCTTC. This codes for CSAGTFSEQFF.

The chain has TRBV5-4 and TRBJ1-1, with 7 bases identical to TRBD1. V shed 4 bases and J 5 bases; nucleotides not matched to a gene: 8. The CDR3 is made up of 14 amino acids. Germline V gene lookup returns CDR1 SGHNT and CDR2 YYREEE (reference sequence). The CDR3 is CASSRGQRGTEAFF. For the CDR3, the DNA is TGTGCCAGCAGCCGGGGACAGAGAGGGACTGAAGCTTTCTTT.

This clonotype was counted only a few times. This sequence joins TRBV12-3 or TRBV12-4 and TRBJ2-7, with unresolved D. There are 12 residues in the CDR3. Trimming took off 7 bases at V and 6 bases at J, with 13 bases between the two ends. The CDR3 nucleotides are TGTGCCAGCATTCCGGACCCTGGCGAGCAGTACGTC. Protein sequence: CASIPDPGEQYV.

The table lists this clonotype with a few counts. The rearrangement links TRBV4-3 to TRBJ2-7, with D possibly matching TRBD2 (5 bases). V lost 2 bases and J 0 bases, leaving 8 bases between the germline ends. The CDR3 spans 14 residues. The germline CDR1 and CDR2 sequences are LGHNA and YSLEER. CDR3 residues: CASSQKTNSYEQYF. The CDR3 nucleotides read TGCGCCAGCAGCCAAAAGACTAACTCCTACGAGCAGTACTTC.

The CDR3 loop is CASSQDFPSRTGTGELFF. CDR3 DNA: TGCGCCAGCAGCCAAGATTTCCCCTCTCGAACGGGCACCGGGGAGCTGTTTTTT. This rearrangement joins TRBV4-3 to TRBJ2-2; D call uncertain. The V gene lost 0 bases and the J gene lost 4 bases, with 18 bases spanning the gap. This CDR3 contains 18 residues. The V gene's germline CDR1 is LGHNA and CDR2 YSLEER.

V gene TRBV13 combines with J gene TRBJ2-3, with 13 bases that match TRBD2. J lost 5 bases, V lost 5 bases, and 7 bases had no gene match. CDR1 is PRHDT and CDR2 is FYEKMQ in the germline V gene (reference sequence). This CDR3 has 16 amino acids. The CDR3 DNA reads TGTGCCAGCAGCGATACTAGCGGGGGGGACCTAGATACGCAGTATTTT. This sequence encodes CASSDTSGGDLDTQYF. Full variable domain (rest looked up from reference TRBV13 and TRBJ2-3): AAGVIQSPRHLIKEKRETATLKCYPIPRHDTVYWYQQGPGQDPQFLISFYEKMQSDKGSIPDRFSAQQFSDYHSELNMSSLELGDSALYFCASSDTSGGDLDTQYFGPGTRLTVL.